The clone carrying this T cell receptor beta chain has more than one count but fewer than ten. Assay used: immunoSEQ multiplex PCR; TCRdb lists only in-frame clones, some missing. The sample carries about 67,000 clones, around four fifths recorded once. V shed 1 base and J 7 bases; nucleotides not matched to a gene: 8. The CDR3 runs 15 residues. CDR1 and CDR2 (germline): SGHRS, YFSETQ. These data are taken from a study of T cell responses to AZD1222 COVID-19 vaccine. The sequencing used peripheral blood, collected on day 0 of AZD1222 vaccination. The source is an adult in good health. The rearrangement links TRBV5-1 to TRBJ2-1; 7 bases map to TRBD1. CDR3 DNA sequence: TGCGCCAGCAGCTTGACAGGGGCCCCCGGGAATGAGCAGTTCTTC. This gives the protein CASSLTGAPGNEQFF. The entire variable domain, with the rest obtained from reference TRBV5-1 and TRBJ2-1, is as follows: KAGVTQTPRYLIKTRGQQVTLSCSPISGHRSVSWYQQTPGQGLQFLFEYFSETQRNKGNFPGRFSGRQFSNSRSEMNVSTLELGDSALYLCASSLTGAPGNEQFFGPGTRLTVL.